Following are 23 T cell receptor beta chains from one sample sequenced in a study of cytomegalovirus exposure and HLA in healthy donors. PCR amplification relied on 60 Vbeta primers (plus 13 Jbeta primers). Generated by immunoSEQ multiplex PCR, the TCRdb table keeps only in-frame clones and is missing some. The sample totals about 30,000 clones; its top ten clones hold around 4.7%. Sequenced input: PBMCs. These receptors came from a female donor in good health and CMV-seronegative.

V is TRBV9 and J is TRBJ2-7; 8 nucleotides agree with TRBD2. Germline V gives CDR1 SGDLS, CDR2 YYNGEE. The trim removed 0 bases at V and 2 bases at J, leaving 4 bases unmatched. The length of the CDR3 is 15 residues. The CDR3 sequence is CASSVEAGGPYEQYF. CDR3 bases: TGTGCCAGCAGCGTAGAGGCGGGGGGCCCCTACGAGCAGTACTTC.

The V call is TRBV6-5, the J call TRBJ1-5, with a tentative D call TRBD1 (5 bases). The CDR3 contains 15 residues. CDR1 is MNHEY and CDR2 is SVGAGI in the germline V gene. V was pared by 2 bases and J by 9 bases, with 17 bases between. The CDR3, as DNA: TGTGCCAGCAGTTACCGGGCAGGGTCCGTCCGGCCCCAGCATTTT. Translating it yields CASSYRAGSVRPQHF.

This CDR3 is CAWSTGPGGFENGYTF. DNA for the CDR3: TGTGCCTGGAGTACAGGTCCAGGGGGCTTCGAGAATGGCTACACCTTC. The V and J genes are TRBV30 and TRBJ1-2, with 8 bases identical to TRBD1. The CDR3 is made up of 16 amino acids. With 2 bases clipped from V and 6 bases from J, the junction kept 14 bases outside the gene matches. Germline V lookup: CDR1 GTSNPN, CDR2 SVGIG (reference sequence).

This sequence joins TRBV2 and TRBJ2-2; D call uncertain. The CDR3 is 13 residues long. With 5 bases removed from V and 1 base from J, the gap between germline ends came to 5 bases. The germline CDR1 and CDR2 sequences are SNHLY and FYNNEI. CDR3 in amino acids: CASSHKNTGELFF. The CDR3, as DNA: TGTGCCAGCAGTCACAAGAACACCGGGGAGCTGTTTTTT.

The gene calls are TRBV9 and TRBJ1-3; D is undetermined. There are 12 residues in the CDR3. Germline CDR1 and CDR2: SGDLS and YYNGEE. V gave up 4 bases and J gave up 6 bases, with 8 bases separating them. The CDR3 here is CASSPGVNTIYF. CDR3 in DNA: TGTGCCAGCAGCCCCGGTGTAAACACCATATATTTT.

The chain joins TRBV25-1 to TRBJ2-1; TRBD2 agrees at 14 bases. This CDR3 contains 18 residues. V trimming: 6 bases; J trimming: 6 bases; junction bases outside the gene matches: 13. CDR1 is MGHDK, CDR2 SYGVNS, per germline. The CDR3 DNA reads as TGTGCCAGCAGACTTTCTCCGGGACTAGCGGGGGTTGGCAATGAGCAGTTCTTC. As protein: CASRLSPGLAGVGNEQFF.

This chain joins TRBV4-1 and TRBJ1-1; D might be TRBD1 (5 bases). CDR3 length: 14 amino acids. The germline gives CDR1 MGHRA, CDR2 YSYEKL. Deletions cut 3 bases from V and 10 bases from J, with 18 bases between. DNA for the CDR3: TGCGCCAGCAGCCACCAAGTATCCAGGGTAGGAGCTTTCTTT. It translates to CASSHQVSRVGAFF.

The chain links TRBV19 to TRBJ2-5; 8 bases match TRBD2. Per germline, CDR1 LNHDA and CDR2 SQIVND (reference sequence). Trimming removed 1 base from V and 4 bases from J; junction bases left unmatched: 5. This CDR3 region has 15 residues. The CDR3 DNA sequence: TGTGCCAGTAGTATAGTCGCGGGGGGAGTAGAGACCCAGTACTTC. This codes for CASSIVAGGVETQYF.

The rearrangement uses TRBV28 and TRBJ1-5; TRBD1 matches 7 bases. The CDR3 has 14 amino acids. Losses at the gene ends were 6 bases for V and 4 bases for J; bases not matched to a gene: 6. Germline CDR1 is MDHEN and CDR2 is SYDVKM. Written as DNA, the CDR3 is TGTGCCAGCAGCGCAGGGGGTCCAAATCAGCCCCAGCATTTT. Amino acid sequence: CASSAGGPNQPQHF. The whole variable domain, filled in from reference TRBV28 and TRBJ1-5, reads DVKVTQSSRYLVKRTGEKVFLECVQDMDHENMFWYRQDPGLGLRLIYFSYDVKMKEKGDIPEGYSVSREKKERFSLILESASTNQTSMYLCASSAGGPNQPQHFGDGTRLSIL.

The genes are TRBV9 and TRBJ1-1; TRBD1 matches at 7 bases. V shed 0 bases, J shed 0 bases, and the junction held 14 bases outside the gene matches. The CDR3 consists of 19 residues. CDR1 and CDR2 (germline): SGDLS, YYNGEE. CDR3 sequence: CASSVEGPRQGILNTEAFF. The CDR3 nucleotides are TGTGCCAGCAGCGTAGAGGGGCCTCGACAGGGCATCCTGAACACTGAAGCTTTCTTT.

The chain carries TRBV6-5 and TRBJ2-2; unclear D gene. The CDR3 spans 13 residues. CDR1 MNHEY and CDR2 SVGAGI come from the germline V gene. Between the trimmed V and J ends, which lost 3 bases and 3 bases, there was a span of 5 bases. The CDR3 is CASSYQDTGELFF. The CDR3 nucleotides are TGTGCCAGCAGTTATCAGGACACCGGGGAGCTGTTTTTT.

This sequence joins TRBV5-1 and TRBJ2-6, with 7 bases fitting TRBD1. The germline CDR1 and CDR2 sequences are SGHRS and YFSETQ. The CDR3 is 15 amino acids. J gave up 2 bases and V 4 bases, and 3 bases lay outside the gene matches. This chain's CDR3 is CASSDDRAGANVLTF. In nucleotides, the CDR3 is TGCGCCAGCAGCGACGACAGGGCTGGGGCCAACGTCCTGACTTTC.

This chain links TRBV30 with TRBJ2-3, with D perhaps TRBD1 (6 bases). Trimming stripped 4 bases from V and 0 bases from J, with 11 bases between. The CDR3 is 14 amino acids. CDR1 is GTSNPN, CDR2 SVGIG, per germline (reference sequence). CDR3 bases: TGTGCCTGGAACAGGGATTATAGCACAGATACGCAGTATTTT. This codes for CAWNRDYSTDTQYF.

The rearrangement links TRBV15 to TRBJ1-2; D possibly corresponds to TRBD1 (5 bases). CDR3 size: 15 residues. Germline CDR1 and CDR2: LNHNV and YYDKDF (reference sequence). Trimming shortened V by 0 bases and J by 2 bases, and 10 bases separated the two germline ends. The CDR3 spells CATSRDYDSNYGYTF. In DNA, the CDR3 is TGTGCCACCAGCAGAGATTATGACAGCAACTATGGCTACACCTTC.

The chain links TRBV5-1 to TRBJ2-5; D is perhaps TRBD1 (6 bases). Germline CDR1 reads SGHRS; CDR2 reads YFSETQ. The CDR3 runs to 14 residues. V was shortened by 5 bases and J by 2 bases, with 13 bases between the two germline ends. DNA of the CDR3: TGCGCCAGCAGTCCCGGGACACAACAAGAGACCCAGTACTTC. Encoded protein: CASSPGTQQETQYF.

The chain employs TRBV10-1 and TRBJ2-2, with D maybe TRBD2 (7 bases). The V end lost 11 bases, the J end lost 0 bases, and 25 bases lay between the germline ends. Germline V gene lookup returns CDR1 WNHNN and CDR2 SYGVQD (reference sequence). The CDR3 is made up of 18 amino acids. CDR3 sequence (DNA): TGCGCCTCTTCAACGGGGGGCGTGTCGGGAGCGAACACCGGGGAGCTGTTTTTT. Its protein product is CASSTGGVSGANTGELFF.

The chain couples TRBV7-2 to TRBJ2-6; a possible D gene is TRBD2 (6 bases). V lost 5 bases, J lost 0 bases, and 14 bases lay in between. This CDR3 comprises 17 residues. Germline CDR1 SGHTA, CDR2 FQGNSA. Here the CDR3 reads CASSPHGRTSGANVLTF. The CDR3 DNA reads TGTGCCAGCAGCCCACATGGGAGGACCTCTGGGGCCAACGTCCTGACTTTC.

J is TRBJ1-1 and V is TRBV28; 10 nucleotides line up with TRBD1. This CDR3 contains 11 residues. From germline, CDR1 is MDHEN and CDR2 SYDVKM. Trimming at V came to 5 bases and at J to 13 bases, leaving 4 bases not matched to a gene. CDR3 nucleotide sequence: TGTGCCAGCAGTGACAGGGGGCTTGTTTTCTTT. This sequence encodes CASSDRGLVFF.

V is TRBV7-9 and J is TRBJ1-5, with 9 bases identical to TRBD1. The V and J ends lost 3 bases and 7 bases, in that order; junction bases with no gene match: 10. Germline V CDR1 and CDR2: SEHNR, FQNEAQ (reference sequence). The CDR3 is 16 amino acids. CDR3 residues: CASSLGQGGVRQPQHF. The CDR3 region has the DNA TGTGCCAGCAGCTTGGGACAGGGTGGCGTTCGGCAGCCCCAGCATTTT.

The chain is built from TRBV28 and TRBJ1-2; tentative D call: TRBD1 (5 bases). Germline loops: CDR1 MDHEN, CDR2 SYDVKM. V lost 3 bases to trimming and J lost 5 bases, with 10 bases between them. This CDR3 has 13 amino acids. The CDR3 bases are TGTGCCAGCAGTTTCAAGACAGTGTATGGCTACACCTTC. Amino acid sequence: CASSFKTVYGYTF.

The chain carries TRBV15 and TRBJ1-6; no clear D gene. V was shortened by 0 bases and J by 5 bases, with 5 bases between the two germline ends. The CDR3 totals 14 residues. Germline assignment: CDR1 LNHNV and CDR2 YYDKDF (reference sequence). CDR3 sequence (DNA): TGTGCCACCAGCAGAGATACGGATAATTCACCCCTCCACTTT. Protein sequence: CATSRDTDNSPLHF.

The chain uses TRBV5-1 and TRBJ2-3, with D perhaps TRBD1 (6 bases). The CDR3 loop spans 15 amino acids. V was clipped by 3 bases and J by 0 bases, with 11 bases between them. CDR1 SGHRS and CDR2 YFSETQ come from the germline V gene. Written as DNA, the CDR3 is TGCGCCAGCAGCTCAGGGACACTAAGCACAGATACGCAGTATTTT. Its protein product is CASSSGTLSTDTQYF.

The chain is built from TRBV15 and TRBJ2-7; the D gene is possibly TRBD2 (7 bases). The V gene's germline CDR1 is LNHNV and CDR2 YYDKDF (reference sequence). This CDR3 spans 14 amino acids. V was trimmed by 0 bases and J by 6 bases, leaving 12 bases between them. CDR3 loop: CATSRDREGGEQYF. The CDR3 nucleotides read TGTGCCACCAGCAGAGACAGGGAGGGGGGCGAGCAGTACTTC. Using reference TRBV15 and TRBJ2-7 for the parts outside the CDR3, the full variable domain is DAMVIQNPRYQVTQFGKPVTLSCSQTLNHNVMYWYQQKSSQAPKLLFHYYDKDFNNEADTPDNFQSRRPNTSFCFLDIRSPGLGDTAMYLCATSRDREGGEQYFGPGTRLTVT.